These 10 T cell receptor beta chains originate from one sample sequenced in a study of beta chain features in type 1 diabetes. Notes on the study in general: For Type 1 diabetes patients, all four CD4+ subsets carried TCRB CDR3s that were moderately but significantly shorter.

The isolated RNA, all of it, was reverse transcribed, so expressed TCRB transcripts were what got sequenced. Some clones are missing from TCRdb's copy, which holds only in-frame ones; the method was immunoSEQ multiplex PCR. The sample lists under 300,000 clones, roughly 21% seen once, with roughly 0.028% in the top ten. Their cognate antigens are unknown. The sequenced sample consisted of naive CD4+ T cells from blood. These receptors were collected from a woman in her thirties or forties with type 1 diabetes.

There are a few counts of this clone. This chain connects TRBV18 to TRBJ2-7; no clear D gene. Germline CDR1 KGHSH, CDR2 LQKENI. The CDR3 consists of 16 residues. The V end lost 3 bases, the J end lost 3 bases, and 18 bases lay between the germline ends. The CDR3 region has the DNA TGTGCCAGCTCACCCTCTCACGGCGCGGAACGCTACGAGCAGTACTTC. Its translation is CASSPSHGAERYEQYF.

This clone was seen a few times. The rearrangement joins TRBV5-4 to TRBJ2-7; D possibly corresponds to TRBD2 (7 bases). V lost 1 base, J lost 3 bases, and 11 bases lay in between. This CDR3 contains 14 residues. The V gene's germline CDR1 is SGHNT and CDR2 YYREEE (reference sequence). The CDR3 DNA follows: TGTGCCAGCAGCTTGAGGGGGGGCGACTACGAGCAGTACTTC. Translation: CASSLRGGDYEQYF.

The gene calls are TRBV29-1 and TRBJ1-5; tentative D call: TRBD1 (6 bases). Looked up from germline, CDR1 is SQVTM and CDR2 is ANQGSEA. This CDR3 has 13 residues. Trimming cost V 5 bases and J 3 bases, with 11 bases left between them. CDR3 residues: CSVSQGHNQPQHF. CDR3 nucleotide sequence: TGCAGCGTTTCACAGGGACACAATCAGCCCCAGCATTTT.

The V call is TRBV7-2, the J call TRBJ1-2, with no clear D. V gave up 5 bases and J gave up 0 bases, with 16 bases separating them. CDR3 length: 16 residues. From germline, CDR1 is SGHTA and CDR2 FQGNSA. DNA for the CDR3: TGTGCCAGCAGCACCCTTTCCCCGCAGGCTAACTATGGCTACACCTTC. Its protein product is CASSTLSPQANYGYTF.

This clone was counted between two and nine times. J is TRBJ2-5 and V is TRBV7-2; 12 bases agree with TRBD2. Per germline, CDR1 SGHTA and CDR2 FQGNSA. The ends lost 6 bases at V and 5 bases at J; junction bases unmatched: 13. The CDR3 totals 17 residues. CDR3 protein: CASRPGRLAGVEETQYF. CDR3 nucleotide sequence: TGTGCCAGCAGACCCGGGAGACTAGCGGGAGTGGAGGAGACCCAGTACTTC.

The gene calls are TRBV7-9 and TRBJ2-7, with 11 nucleotides matching TRBD1. V shed 7 bases and J 4 bases; nucleotides not matched to a gene: 9. The germline V gene encodes CDR1 SEHNR and CDR2 FQNEAQ (reference sequence). The CDR3 runs to 15 residues. The CDR3 spells CASTLAGTGGYEQYF. In DNA form, the CDR3 reads TGTGCCAGCACGTTGGCCGGGACAGGGGGGTACGAGCAGTACTTC.

This clone was seen once. The genes are TRBV30 and TRBJ2-5; D possibly corresponds to TRBD1 (5 bases). With 3 bases removed from V and 4 bases from J, the gap between germline ends came to 12 bases. The CDR3 consists of 13 residues. Germline V lookup: CDR1 GTSNPN, CDR2 SVGIG (reference sequence). CDR3 sequence (DNA): TGTGCCTGGAGCTTCTCACAGGCAGAGACCCAGTACTTC. It specifies CAWSFSQAETQYF.

The chain has TRBV6-5 and TRBJ1-5; 8 bases are shared with TRBD1. Looked up from germline, CDR1 is MNHEY and CDR2 is SVGAGI. V dropped 6 bases and J dropped 0; count of bases not matched to a gene: 4. The CDR3 spans 15 residues. CDR3 sequence reads: CASRATGGSNQPQHF. As DNA, the CDR3 is TGTGCCAGCAGAGCAACAGGGGGTAGCAATCAGCCCCAGCATTTT.

This clone has a single count. The chain employs TRBV9 and TRBJ2-2; no clear D. V was clipped by 0 bases and J by 6 bases, with 9 bases between them. This CDR3 is built from 14 residues. CDR1 is SGDLS and CDR2 is YYNGEE in the germline V gene. CDR3 amino acids: CASSVASGAGELFF. The CDR3 nucleotides are TGTGCCAGCAGCGTAGCTAGTGGTGCCGGGGAGCTGTTTTTT.

V usage is TRBV18 and J usage is TRBJ2-1, with D perhaps matching TRBD2 (5 bases). Deletions cut 3 bases from V and 0 bases from J, with 9 bases between. Per the germline V gene, CDR1 is KGHSH and CDR2 is LQKENI. The CDR3 has 15 residues. The CDR3 is CASSPWESSYNEQFF. The CDR3 nucleotides read TGTGCCAGCTCACCTTGGGAGAGCTCCTACAATGAGCAGTTCTTC.